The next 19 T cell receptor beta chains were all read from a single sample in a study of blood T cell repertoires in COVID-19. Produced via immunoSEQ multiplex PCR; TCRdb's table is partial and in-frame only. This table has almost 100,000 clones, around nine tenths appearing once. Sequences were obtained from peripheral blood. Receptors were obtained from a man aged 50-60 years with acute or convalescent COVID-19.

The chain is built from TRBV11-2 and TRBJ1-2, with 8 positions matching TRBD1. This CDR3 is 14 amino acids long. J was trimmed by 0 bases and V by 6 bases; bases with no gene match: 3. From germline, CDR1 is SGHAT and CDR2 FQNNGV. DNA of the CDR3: TGTGCCAGCAGATCGGACAGGGCTAACTATGGCTACACCTTC. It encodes CASRSDRANYGYTF.

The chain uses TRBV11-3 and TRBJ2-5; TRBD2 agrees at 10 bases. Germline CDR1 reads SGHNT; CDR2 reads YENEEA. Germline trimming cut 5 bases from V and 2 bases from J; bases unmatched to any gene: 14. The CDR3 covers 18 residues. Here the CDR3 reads CASSPAGGAAGGQETQYF. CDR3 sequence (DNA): TGTGCCAGCAGCCCAGCAGGGGGGGCAGCGGGAGGGCAAGAGACCCAGTACTTC. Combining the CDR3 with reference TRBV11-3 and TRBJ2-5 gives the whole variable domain EAGVVQSPRYKIIEKKQPVAFWCNPISGHNTLYWYLQNLGQGPELLIRYENEEAVDDSQLPKDRFSAERLKGVDSTLKIQPAELGDSAVYLCASSPAGGAAGGQETQYFGPGTRLLVL.

DNA for the CDR3: TGCGCCAGCAGTCAATCGGCGGGAGATAATGAGCAGTTCTTC. Amino acid sequence: CASSQSAGDNEQFF. The chain is built from TRBV23-1 and TRBJ2-1, with 7 bases lining up with TRBD2. TRBV23-1 has ORF status, its function being uncertain. The CDR3 consists of 14 residues. Trimming took 0 bases from V and 7 from J; bases not matched to a gene: 3.

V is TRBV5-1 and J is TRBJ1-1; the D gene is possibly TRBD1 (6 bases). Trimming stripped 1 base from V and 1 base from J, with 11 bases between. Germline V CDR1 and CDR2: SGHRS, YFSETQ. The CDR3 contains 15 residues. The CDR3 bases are TGCGCCAGCAGCTTGCGAGGGGGGGAGAACACTGAAGCTTTCTTT. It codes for CASSLRGGENTEAFF.

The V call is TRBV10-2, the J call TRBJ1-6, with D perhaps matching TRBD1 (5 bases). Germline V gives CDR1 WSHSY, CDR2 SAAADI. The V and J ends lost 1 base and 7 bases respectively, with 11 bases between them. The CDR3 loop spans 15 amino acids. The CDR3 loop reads CASSEFSGLNSPLHF. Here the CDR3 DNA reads TGCGCCAGCAGTGAGTTCTCGGGACTCAATTCACCCCTCCACTTT.

The CDR3 DNA reads TGTGCCAGCAGCCAAGATCTGGCAAACAGGGGCACCGGGGAGCTGTTTTTT. Protein sequence: CASSQDLANRGTGELFF. The chain combines TRBV4-2 with TRBJ2-2; 7 bases align to TRBD1. The CDR3 has 17 residues. V dropped 0 bases and J dropped 4; count of bases not matched to a gene: 8. Germline CDR1 is LGHNA and CDR2 is YNFKEQ.

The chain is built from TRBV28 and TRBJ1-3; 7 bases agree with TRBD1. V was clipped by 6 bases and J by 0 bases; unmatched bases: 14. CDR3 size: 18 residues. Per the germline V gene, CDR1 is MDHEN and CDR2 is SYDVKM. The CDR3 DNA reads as TGTGCCAGCAGGGGGACAGCCTCCTGGGCAAACTCTGGAAACACCATATATTTT. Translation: CASRGTASWANSGNTIYF.

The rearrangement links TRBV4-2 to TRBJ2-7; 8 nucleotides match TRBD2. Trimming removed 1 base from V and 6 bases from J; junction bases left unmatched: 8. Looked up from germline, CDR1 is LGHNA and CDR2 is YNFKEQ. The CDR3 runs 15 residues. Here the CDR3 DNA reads TGTGCCAGCAGCCAAGCGGCGGGAGGCCCGCTCGAGCAGTACTTC. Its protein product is CASSQAAGGPLEQYF.

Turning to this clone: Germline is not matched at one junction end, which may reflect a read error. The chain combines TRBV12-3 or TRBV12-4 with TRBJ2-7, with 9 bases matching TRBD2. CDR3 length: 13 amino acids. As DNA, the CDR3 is TGTGCCAGCAGTGTAGCGGGAGCGAGGGAGCAGTACTTC. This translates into CASSVAGAREQYF.

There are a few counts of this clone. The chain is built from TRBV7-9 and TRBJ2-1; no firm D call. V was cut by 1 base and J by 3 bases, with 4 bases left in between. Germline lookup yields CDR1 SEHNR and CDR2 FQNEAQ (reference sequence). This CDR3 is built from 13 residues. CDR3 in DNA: TGTGCCAGCAGCTTAGAGCTCTACAATGAGCAGTTCTTC. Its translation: CASSLELYNEQFF.

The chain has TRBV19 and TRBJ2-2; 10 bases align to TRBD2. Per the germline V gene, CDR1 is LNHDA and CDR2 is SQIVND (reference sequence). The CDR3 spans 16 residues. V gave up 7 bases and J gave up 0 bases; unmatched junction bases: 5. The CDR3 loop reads CASTPTSGSNTGELFF. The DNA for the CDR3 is TGTGCCAGTACCCCGACTAGCGGGTCGAACACCGGGGAGCTGTTTTTT. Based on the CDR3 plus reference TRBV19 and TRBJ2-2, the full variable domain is DGGITQSPKYLFRKEGQNVTLSCEQNLNHDAMYWYRQDPGQGLRLIYYSQIVNDFQKGDIAEGYSVSREKKESFPLTVTSAQKNPTAFYLCASTPTSGSNTGELFFGEGSRLTVL.

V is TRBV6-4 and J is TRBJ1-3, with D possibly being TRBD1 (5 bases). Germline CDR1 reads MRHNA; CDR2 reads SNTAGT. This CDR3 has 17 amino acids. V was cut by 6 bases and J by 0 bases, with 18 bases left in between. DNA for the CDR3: TGTGCCAGCAGGGGGGGTCAGGGAACCTTCTCTGGAAACACCATATATTTT. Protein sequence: CASRGGQGTFSGNTIYF.

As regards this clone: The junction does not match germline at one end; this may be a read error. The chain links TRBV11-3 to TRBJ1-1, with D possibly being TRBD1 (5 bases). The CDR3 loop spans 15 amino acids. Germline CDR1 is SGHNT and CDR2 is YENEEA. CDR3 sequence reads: CTSSKNRNTNTEAFF. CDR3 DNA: TGTACCAGCAGTAAAAACAGGAACACGAACACTGAAGCTTTCTTT.

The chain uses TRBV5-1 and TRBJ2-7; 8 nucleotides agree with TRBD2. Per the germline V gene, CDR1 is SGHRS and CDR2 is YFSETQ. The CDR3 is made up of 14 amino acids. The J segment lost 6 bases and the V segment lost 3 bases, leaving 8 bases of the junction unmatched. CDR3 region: CASSSGGVGFEQYF. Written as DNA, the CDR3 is TGCGCCAGCAGCTCGGGAGGGGTGGGCTTCGAGCAGTACTTC.

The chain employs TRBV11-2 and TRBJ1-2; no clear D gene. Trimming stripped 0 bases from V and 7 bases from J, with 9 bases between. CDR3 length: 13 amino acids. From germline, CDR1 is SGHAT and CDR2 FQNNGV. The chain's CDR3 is CASSLDSQVGYTF. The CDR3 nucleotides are TGTGCCAGCAGCTTAGATTCGCAGGTTGGCTACACCTTC.

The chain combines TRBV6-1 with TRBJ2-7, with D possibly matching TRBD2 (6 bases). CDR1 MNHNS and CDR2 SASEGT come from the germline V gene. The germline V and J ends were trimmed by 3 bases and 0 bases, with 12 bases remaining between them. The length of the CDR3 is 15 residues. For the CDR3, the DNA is TGTGCCAGCAGTGATTCGGGAGTGGGCTCCTACGAGCAGTACTTC. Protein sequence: CASSDSGVGSYEQYF.

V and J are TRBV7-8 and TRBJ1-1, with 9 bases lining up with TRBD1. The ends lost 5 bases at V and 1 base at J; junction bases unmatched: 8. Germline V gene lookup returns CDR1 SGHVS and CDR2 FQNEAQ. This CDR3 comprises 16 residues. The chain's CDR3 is CASSRGIQGANTEAFF. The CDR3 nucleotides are TGTGCCAGCAGCCGAGGGATACAGGGGGCGAACACTGAAGCTTTCTTT. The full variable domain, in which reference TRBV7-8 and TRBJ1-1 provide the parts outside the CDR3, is GAGVSQSPRYKVAKRGQDVALRCDPISGHVSLFWYQQALGQGPEFLTYFQNEAQLDKSGLPSDRFFAERPEGSVSTLKIQRTQQEDSAVYLCASSRGIQGANTEAFFGQGTRLTVV.

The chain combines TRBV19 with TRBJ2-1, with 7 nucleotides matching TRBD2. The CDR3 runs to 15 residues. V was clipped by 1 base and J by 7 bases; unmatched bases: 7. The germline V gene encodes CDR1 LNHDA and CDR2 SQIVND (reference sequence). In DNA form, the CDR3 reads TGTGCCAGTAGTATAGGGCGGCTAGCGGCAAATGAGCAGTTCTTC. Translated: CASSIGRLAANEQFF.

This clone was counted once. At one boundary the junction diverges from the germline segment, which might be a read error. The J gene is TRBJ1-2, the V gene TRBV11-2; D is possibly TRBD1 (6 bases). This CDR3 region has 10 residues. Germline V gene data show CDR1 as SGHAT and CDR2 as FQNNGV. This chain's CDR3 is CASSPTRTAF. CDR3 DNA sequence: TGTGCCAGCAGCCCAACTAGGACAGCCTTC.